Each of the 19 T cell receptor beta chains below was sequenced from the same sample in a study of OX40 agonist ivuxolimab in advanced cancers. Profiled with immunoSEQ multiplex PCR; TCRdb holds only in-frame clones, not every one. The sample records around 76,000 clones, 78% being singletons. Sequenced material: CD4+ or CD8+ T cells sorted from blood, taken in a trial of the OX40 agonist ivuxolimab. The receptors come from an adult with an advanced solid tumor such as melanoma, head and neck, liver or kidney cancer.

The V gene is TRBV6-1, the J gene TRBJ1-4; TRBD1 matches at 10 bases. Germline V CDR1 and CDR2: MNHNS, SASEGT. J was trimmed by 8 bases and V by 4 bases; bases with no gene match: 7. The CDR3 is 15 amino acids. The CDR3 sequence is CASSGWGQGQEKLFF. CDR3 DNA sequence: TGTGCCAGCAGTGGATGGGGACAGGGGCAGGAAAAACTGTTTTTT.

This clone has just a few counts. The chain couples TRBV30 to TRBJ2-3; the D is unclear. This CDR3 has 12 residues. The V gene's germline CDR1 is GTSNPN and CDR2 SVGIG (reference sequence). Trimming took 2 bases from V and 1 from J, leaving 4 bases between them. CDR3 protein: CAWSRGTDTQYF. CDR3 bases: TGTGCCTGGAGTCGGGGCACAGATACGCAGTATTTT. The whole variable domain, filled in from reference TRBV30 and TRBJ2-3, reads SQTIHQWPATLVQPVGSPLSLECTVEGTSNPNLYWYRQAAGRGLQLLFYSVGIGQISSEVPQNLSASRPQDRQFILSSKKLLLSDSGFYLCAWSRGTDTQYFGPGTRLTVL.

V is TRBV2 and J is TRBJ2-1; TRBD1 matches 11 bases. V lost 6 bases to trimming and J lost 5 bases; unmatched junction nucleotides: 6. CDR3 size: 15 residues. Germline-derived CDR1 and CDR2 are SNHLY and FYNNEI. CDR3 DNA: TGTGCCAGCAGAGTAGGACAGGGGGCTAACAATGAGCAGTTCTTC. Amino acids: CASRVGQGANNEQFF.

The chain has TRBV2 and TRBJ2-3; D could derive from TRBD1 or TRBD2 (6 bases each). Trimming took 7 bases from V and 2 from J, leaving 13 bases between them. This CDR3 comprises 14 residues. The germline V gene has CDR1 SNHLY and CDR2 FYNNEI. The CDR3, as DNA: TGTGCCAGCAAGGGGGACTTAAACACAGATACGCAGTATTTT. Residues: CASKGDLNTDTQYF.

The chain joins TRBV27 to TRBJ1-1, with TRBD1 identical over 7 bases. Germline V lookup: CDR1 MNHEY, CDR2 SMNVEV (reference sequence). There are 14 residues in the CDR3. V shed 5 bases and J 5 bases; nucleotides not matched to a gene: 8. The CDR3 bases are TGTGCCAGCAGTAGACGGGCAGGGGGAACTGAAGCTTTCTTT. This encodes CASSRRAGGTEAFF.

CDR3 sequence reads: CSVGSNNQPQHF. CDR3 bases: TGCAGCGTTGGAAGTAACAATCAGCCCCAGCATTTT. The chain joins TRBV29-1 to TRBJ1-5; unclear D gene. This CDR3 contains 12 residues. Germline V lookup: CDR1 SQVTM, CDR2 ANQGSEA. V was clipped by 4 bases and J by 3 bases, with 7 bases between them.

The genes are TRBV6-1 and TRBJ2-2; D is possibly TRBD1 (6 bases). Deletions cut 7 bases from V and 6 bases from J, with 12 bases between. Looked up from germline, CDR1 is MNHNS and CDR2 is SASEGT. This CDR3 contains 13 residues. CDR3 amino acids: CASTLDSPGELFF. The CDR3 DNA reads as TGTGCCAGCACTTTGGACAGCCCCGGGGAGCTGTTTTTT.

This clone has more than one count but fewer than ten. The rearrangement joins TRBV29-1 to TRBJ2-3; the D gene is possibly TRBD2 (5 bases). This CDR3 region has 13 residues. Looked up from germline, CDR1 is SQVTM and CDR2 is ANQGSEA. Trimming cost V 5 bases and J 3 bases, with 12 bases left between them. The CDR3 nucleotides are TGCAGCGTTTCGGTAACGGGGACAGATACGCAGTATTTT. Its protein is CSVSVTGTDTQYF.

The chain carries TRBV7-9 and TRBJ2-1, with D unresolved. The germline gives CDR1 SEHNR, CDR2 FQNEAQ (reference sequence). V lost 3 bases, J lost 10 bases, and 10 bases lay in between. The CDR3 covers 12 residues. The CDR3 nucleotides read TGTGCCAGCAGCTTCCTGAGTGTAGAGCAGTTCTTC. Translation: CASSFLSVEQFF. Complete variable domain (other parts from reference TRBV7-9 and TRBJ2-1): DTGVSQNPRHKITKRGQNVTFRCDPISEHNRLYWYRQTLGQGPEFLTYFQNEAQLEKSRLLSDRFSAERPKGSFSTLEIQRTEQGDSAMYLCASSFLSVEQFFGPGTRLTVL.

The chain couples TRBV14 to TRBJ1-2; D remains ambiguous. V was shortened by 1 base and J by 0 bases, with 18 bases between the two germline ends. This CDR3 spans 18 amino acids. Germline V CDR1 and CDR2: SGHDN, FVKESK. The CDR3 DNA follows: TGTGCCAGCAGCCAAGGACCGGACGTCCGGTTATCTAACTATGGCTACACCTTC. Translating gives CASSQGPDVRLSNYGYTF.

The genes are TRBV27 and TRBJ1-5; 10 nucleotides line up with TRBD1. Trimming at V came to 2 bases and at J to 0 bases, leaving 7 bases not matched to a gene. This CDR3 comprises 18 residues. Germline V gene data show CDR1 as MNHEY and CDR2 as SMNVEV (reference sequence). CDR3 sequence: CASSLRRTGGNSNQPQHF. For the CDR3, the DNA is TGTGCCAGCAGTTTAAGAAGGACAGGGGGAAATAGCAATCAGCCCCAGCATTTT.

This chain connects TRBV2 to TRBJ1-2; 10 positions agree with TRBD1. Germline loops: CDR1 SNHLY, CDR2 FYNNEI. V lost 3 bases to trimming and J lost 8 bases; unmatched junction nucleotides: 6. The CDR3 covers 14 residues. CDR3 residues: CASSEVGTGDGYTF. CDR3 coding DNA: TGTGCCAGCAGTGAGGTAGGGACAGGGGACGGCTACACCTTC.

The chain links TRBV7-3 to TRBJ2-2, with D possibly matching TRBD1 (5 bases). This CDR3 is built from 14 residues. V lost 5 bases to trimming and J lost 5 bases, with 12 bases between them. CDR1 and CDR2 from the germline V gene are SGHTA and FQGTGA. CDR3 amino acids: CASSIQGLTGELFF. CDR3 bases: TGTGCCAGCAGCATTCAGGGCTTGACCGGGGAGCTGTTTTTT.

The rearrangement uses TRBV9 and TRBJ1-2; no clear D gene. CDR3 size: 15 residues. CDR1 and CDR2 (germline): SGDLS, YYNGEE. Trimming pared 0 bases from V and 5 bases from J, leaving 14 bases between. CDR3 sequence: CASSVDGNSPYGYTF. Here the CDR3 DNA reads TGTGCCAGCAGCGTAGATGGTAACAGCCCTTATGGCTACACCTTC.

This CDR3 reads CAISVTGGSYEQYF. CDR3 bases: TGTGCCATCAGTGTGACGGGGGGGTCTTACGAGCAGTACTTC. The chain is built from TRBV10-3 and TRBJ2-7, with TRBD2 matching 8 bases. Trimming at V came to 4 bases and at J to 4 bases, leaving 6 bases not matched to a gene. The CDR3 length is 14 residues. From germline, CDR1 is ENHRY and CDR2 SYGVKD.

CDR3 sequence: CASSLEAASGRARELFF. In DNA, the CDR3 is TGTGCCAGCAGCTTGGAGGCCGCTAGCGGGAGGGCCCGGGAGCTGTTTTTT. V is TRBV11-2 and J is TRBJ2-2; 12 nucleotides line up with TRBD2. The germline V gene encodes CDR1 SGHAT and CDR2 FQNNGV. The CDR3 contains 17 residues. The V segment lost 3 bases and the J segment 9 bases; nucleotides outside the gene matches: 11.

The chain recombines TRBV6-5 with TRBJ1-5, with D possibly TRBD1 on 6 matching bases. The germline gives CDR1 MNHEY, CDR2 SVGAGI. The CDR3 runs to 14 residues. V was pared by 8 bases and J by 5 bases, with 16 bases between. CDR3 DNA sequence: TGTGCCAGCGGGGGGGGCAGGGGCGATCAGCCCCAGCATTTT. It encodes CASGGGRGDQPQHF.

A few counts support this clone. The chain uses TRBV25-1 and TRBJ2-7, with 7 bases lining up with TRBD1. The CDR3 extends over 13 amino acids. V shed 7 bases and J 2 bases; nucleotides not matched to a gene: 5. CDR1 MGHDK and CDR2 SYGVNS come from the germline V gene. CDR3 DNA: TGTGCCAGCATCAAACAGGGGACCTACGAGCAGTACTTC. Encoded protein: CASIKQGTYEQYF.

The chain has TRBV2 and TRBJ1-1, with 7 positions matching TRBD1. The germline CDR1 and CDR2 sequences are SNHLY and FYNNEI. V shed 6 bases, J shed 1 base, and the junction held 8 bases outside the gene matches. This CDR3 spans 15 amino acids. The CDR3, as DNA: TGTGCCAGCAGGGGCCAAGGGACAGCGAACACTGAAGCTTTCTTT. As protein: CASRGQGTANTEAFF. Complete variable domain (other parts from reference TRBV2 and TRBJ1-1): EPEVTQTPSHQVTQMGQEVILRCVPISNHLYFYWYRQILGQKVEFLVSFYNNEISEKSEIFDDQFSVERPDGSNFTLKIRSTKLEDSAMYFCASRGQGTANTEAFFGQGTRLTVV.